This T cell receptor beta chain was recovered during a study of blood T cell repertoires in COVID-19. The CDR3 consists of 14 residues. Germline CDR1 and CDR2: GTSNPN and SVGIG (reference sequence). Deletions cut 0 bases from V and 0 bases from J, with 6 bases between. Data came from immunoSEQ multiplex PCR; TCRdb stores just in-frame clones and leaves some out. The sample includes over 110,000 clones, 88% of them seen just once. The TCR originated in a human donor in a cohort sampled during active COVID-19. The sample consisted of peripheral blood. The chain joins TRBV30 to TRBJ1-3; D is unclear. In DNA, the CDR3 is TGTGCCTGGAGTGTTATGTCCTCTGGAAACACCATATATTTT. Translation: CAWSVMSSGNTIYF.